The 29 T cell receptor beta chains below were found in one sample sequenced in a study of T cells in Graves' hyperthyroidism and ophthalmopathy. Amplified TCR beta CDR3 regions came from RNA transcripts. HTBI primers were the set used in a first-round RT-PCR of the TCR CDR3. TCRdb re-called the multiplex PCR reads through MiXCR, storing one row per CDR3 protein. The top ten clones hold around a third of a sample with approximately 600,000 distinct CDR3 sequences, roughly 20% of them seen once. The sequenced sample consisted of blood. The receptors shown here come from a man aged 25-40 years with Graves' ophthalmopathy.

This clonotype appeared a few times. The V gene is TRBV6-1, the J gene TRBJ1-5, with D uncertain. The V end was cut by 5 bases, the J end by 6 bases, with 17 bases between. The CDR3 consists of 15 residues. CDR1 and CDR2 from the germline V gene are MNHNS and SASEGT. The CDR3 protein is CASSPSRTAPQPQHF. In DNA, the CDR3 is TGTGCCAGCAGTCCGTCCCGGACGGCTCCTCAGCCCCAGCATTTT.

This clonotype showed up many times. This sequence joins TRBV20-1 and TRBJ2-1; TRBD2 matches at 9 bases. With V trimmed by 4 bases and J by 9 bases, 10 bases remained unmatched. The CDR3 consists of 14 residues. The germline CDR1 and CDR2 sequences are DFQATT and SNEGSKA (reference sequence). The CDR3 nucleotides are TGCAGTGCTAAGATAGCGGGAGTAATAGTTGAGCAGTTCTTC. Translating it yields CSAKIAGVIVEQFF.

The chain is built from TRBV20-1 and TRBJ2-5; 7 positions match TRBD2. The V gene end was trimmed by 3 bases and the J gene end by 5 bases; junction bases not matched to a gene: 3. Germline CDR1 reads DFQATT; CDR2 reads SNEGSKA (reference sequence). CDR3 length: 12 residues. The CDR3: CSASSGSETQYF. The CDR3, as DNA: TGCAGTGCTAGTAGCGGGTCTGAGACCCAGTACTTC.

This clonotype appeared many times. This chain links TRBV2 with TRBJ2-7; maybe TRBD2 (6 bases). Germline loops: CDR1 SNHLY, CDR2 FYNNEI. The CDR3 is 14 amino acids. Between the trimmed V and J ends, which lost 4 bases and 1 base, there was a span of 11 bases. The CDR3, as DNA: TGTGCCAGCAGTGGTGGAGGACTATCCTACGAGCAGTACTTC. Residues: CASSGGGLSYEQYF.

There are many counts of this clonotype. The chain recombines TRBV28 with TRBJ1-1, with TRBD1 matching over 7 bases. This CDR3 contains 16 residues. Trimming removed 3 bases from V and 3 bases from J; junction bases left unmatched: 10. CDR1 is MDHEN and CDR2 is SYDVKM in the germline V gene. Here the CDR3 reads CASSFEGASGDTEAFF. Written as DNA, the CDR3 is TGTGCCAGCAGTTTCGAGGGGGCATCGGGTGACACTGAAGCTTTCTTT.

In this sample, this clonotype turned up a few times. The chain joins TRBV6-2 or TRBV6-3 to TRBJ2-7; 7 nucleotides agree with TRBD1. This CDR3 has 15 amino acids. V lost 4 bases, J lost 2 bases, and 8 bases stayed unmatched. Germline lookup yields CDR1 MNHEY and CDR2 SVGEGT. The CDR3 bases are TGTGCCAGCAGTTCGGGACAGTGCATTACCTACGAGCAGTACTTC. This encodes CASSSGQCITYEQYF.

This clonotype was observed at least ten times. The gene calls are TRBV20-1 and TRBJ2-1; D is undetermined. V gave up 3 bases and J gave up 5 bases, with 14 bases separating them. Germline V gene sequence: CDR1 DFQATT, CDR2 SNEGSKA (reference sequence). The CDR3 has 14 amino acids. As DNA, the CDR3 is TGCAGTGCTAGGTTCAGGAGTTGGAACAATGAGCAGTTCTTC. Amino acid sequence: CSARFRSWNNEQFF.

This clonotype was seen many times. The chain uses TRBV28 and TRBJ2-7, with TRBD1 matching over 8 bases. Germline CDR1 is MDHEN and CDR2 is SYDVKM. The CDR3 has 18 amino acids. The junction had 15 bases not matched to a gene; V was cut back by 2 bases and J by 3 bases. The chain's CDR3 is CASSLTLFRGRELYEQYF. The CDR3 DNA follows: TGTGCCAGCAGTTTAACCCTCTTCAGGGGGCGCGAGCTCTACGAGCAGTACTTC. The whole variable domain, remainder taken from reference TRBV28 and TRBJ2-7, is DVKVTQSSRYLVKRTGEKVFLECVQDMDHENMFWYRQDPGLGLRLIYFSYDVKMKEKGDIPEGYSVSREKKERFSLILESASTNQTSMYLCASSLTLFRGRELYEQYFGPGTRLTVT.

This clonotype was seen a few times. The genes are TRBV20-1 and TRBJ2-2; 14 positions agree with TRBD2. CDR1 is DFQATT and CDR2 is SNEGSKA in the germline V gene (reference sequence). V lost 5 bases and J lost 7; bases outside the gene matches: 9. The CDR3 runs to 16 residues. In nucleotides, the CDR3 is TGCAGTGCTCGGACTAGCGGGAGGTCCGACATCGGGGAGCTGTTTTTT. It specifies CSARTSGRSDIGELFF.

As for this clonotype: A much larger clone lies one base from this, so it may be a read error. This chain joins TRBV30 and TRBJ2-7; maybe TRBD1 (6 bases). This CDR3 region has 15 residues. CDR1 GTSNPN and CDR2 SVGIG come from the germline V gene (reference sequence). This chain's CDR3 is CAWTPPDRGSCEQYF. Here the CDR3 DNA reads TGTGCCTGGACCCCCCCGGACAGAGGATCCTGCGAGCAGTACTTC.

DNA of the CDR3: TGTGCCAGCAGCTTGCGGGGGGGGTTCGCTGAAGCTTTCTTT. Amino acid sequence: CASSLRGGFAEAFF. The V gene is TRBV5-6, the J gene TRBJ1-1; a possible D gene is TRBD1 (5 bases). The CDR3 runs to 14 residues. V lost 1 base and J lost 6, with 13 bases in between. Germline lookup yields CDR1 SGHDT and CDR2 YYEEEE.

The chain couples TRBV28 to TRBJ2-3; 13 bases align to TRBD2. J was trimmed by 2 bases and V by 6 bases; bases with no gene match: 5. Germline CDR1 MDHEN, CDR2 SYDVKM. This CDR3 spans 16 amino acids. Here the CDR3 reads CASRPTSGGNTDTQYF. The CDR3 nucleotides are TGTGCCAGCAGGCCGACTAGCGGGGGGAACACAGATACGCAGTATTTT. The variable domain in full, completed from reference TRBV28 and TRBJ2-3, reads DVKVTQSSRYLVKRTGEKVFLECVQDMDHENMFWYRQDPGLGLRLIYFSYDVKMKEKGDIPEGYSVSREKKERFSLILESASTNQTSMYLCASRPTSGGNTDTQYFGPGTRLTVL.

This clonotype has at least ten counts. The chain couples TRBV11-2 to TRBJ2-7, with 7 bases identical to TRBD2. V trimming: 5 bases; J trimming: 4 bases; junction bases outside the gene matches: 8. CDR1 SGHAT and CDR2 FQNNGV come from the germline V gene. The CDR3 runs 14 residues. The CDR3 spells CASSQIRGEYEQYF. The DNA of the CDR3 is TGTGCCAGCAGCCAAATTCGGGGGGAATACGAGCAGTACTTC.

This clonotype was observed a single time. The chain carries TRBV19 and TRBJ1-5, with TRBD1 matching 11 bases. The J segment lost 6 bases and the V segment lost 10 bases, leaving 8 bases of the junction unmatched. The CDR3 is 14 residues long. Germline CDR1 and CDR2: LNHDA and SQIVND (reference sequence). CDR3 residues: CATEGTGGSQPQHF. Here the CDR3 DNA reads TGTGCCACCGAGGGGACAGGGGGGAGTCAGCCCCAGCATTTT.

This chain joins TRBV11-3 and TRBJ2-3, with D maybe TRBD2 (6 bases). The CDR3 contains 16 residues. CDR1 is SGHNT and CDR2 is YENEEA in the germline V gene. V was shortened by 5 bases and J by 2 bases, with 17 bases between the two germline ends. The CDR3 nucleotides are TGTGCCAGCAGCCCTTCAGCCCAGCGGGCCACAGATACGCAGTATTTT. Its protein is CASSPSAQRATDTQYF. Looking up the rest from reference TRBV11-3 and TRBJ2-3 gives the full variable domain: EAGVVQSPRYKIIEKKQPVAFWCNPISGHNTLYWYLQNLGQGPELLIRYENEEAVDDSQLPKDRFSAERLKGVDSTLKIQPAELGDSAVYLCASSPSAQRATDTQYFGPGTRLTVL.

This clonotype showed up many times. The J gene is TRBJ2-1, the V gene TRBV7-8, with D tentatively TRBD1 (5 bases). The CDR3 is 14 amino acids. V was shortened by 1 base and J by 8 bases, with 12 bases between the two germline ends. Germline V lookup: CDR1 SGHVS, CDR2 FQNEAQ. The CDR3 DNA follows: TGTGCCAGCAGCTTAGTCCTAACAGGATATGAGCAGTTCTTC. It is translated as CASSLVLTGYEQFF.

In its sample, this clonotype was seen many times. The chain employs TRBV18 and TRBJ1-1; D is undetermined. CDR1 and CDR2 (germline): KGHSH, LQKENI. The CDR3 runs to 14 residues. The germline V and J ends were trimmed by 3 bases and 4 bases, with 12 bases remaining between them. CDR3 residues: CASSPVRRTTEAFF. The CDR3 bases are TGTGCCAGCTCACCGGTACGACGGACCACTGAAGCTTTCTTT.

The V and J genes are TRBV28 and TRBJ2-4; TRBD1 agrees at 7 bases. Per the germline V gene, CDR1 is MDHEN and CDR2 is SYDVKM. The V gene end was trimmed by 7 bases and the J gene end by 2 bases; junction bases not matched to a gene: 23. CDR3 length: 20 residues. For the CDR3, the DNA is TGTGCCAGCACCCAGGTGTACGAAGGGGGCGTGGAAGAAACCAAAAACATTCAGTACTTC. Its protein is CASTQVYEGGVEETKNIQYF. Full variable domain (missing parts from reference TRBV28 and TRBJ2-4): DVKVTQSSRYLVKRTGEKVFLECVQDMDHENMFWYRQDPGLGLRLIYFSYDVKMKEKGDIPEGYSVSREKKERFSLILESASTNQTSMYLCASTQVYEGGVEETKNIQYFGAGTRLSVL.

This clonotype turned up a few times. The V and J genes are TRBV28 and TRBJ2-5, with D perhaps matching TRBD1 (5 bases). The CDR3 totals 15 residues. The V end was cut by 6 bases, the J end by 5 bases, with 19 bases between. CDR1 and CDR2 (germline): MDHEN, SYDVKM. The CDR3 nucleotides are TGTGCCAGCAGCCCTACTCTAACAGGTCCTGAGACCCAGTACTTC. It is translated as CASSPTLTGPETQYF. The full variable domain, its missing parts supplied by reference TRBV28 and TRBJ2-5, is DVKVTQSSRYLVKRTGEKVFLECVQDMDHENMFWYRQDPGLGLRLIYFSYDVKMKEKGDIPEGYSVSREKKERFSLILESASTNQTSMYLCASSPTLTGPETQYFGPGTRLLVL.

In its sample, this clonotype was seen many times. V and J are TRBV2 and TRBJ2-7; D perhaps matches TRBD1 (5 bases). The V gene lost 3 bases and the J gene lost 3 bases, with 9 bases spanning the gap. This CDR3 contains 13 residues. CDR1 is SNHLY and CDR2 is FYNNEI in the germline V gene. The chain's CDR3 is CASSDAGLYEQYF. DNA for the CDR3: TGTGCCAGCAGTGATGCAGGGCTCTACGAGCAGTACTTC.

This clonotype was found a few times. This chain connects TRBV29-1 to TRBJ1-2; a possible D gene is TRBD1 (5 bases). Trimming pared 7 bases from V and 8 bases from J, leaving 20 bases between. There are 13 residues in the CDR3. Germline CDR1 is SQVTM and CDR2 is ANQGSEA. The CDR3 DNA is TGCAGCGGCGCGGGGGGGAGAGGTTTGGGCTACACCTTC. It specifies CSGAGGRGLGYTF. Full variable domain (missing parts from reference TRBV29-1 and TRBJ1-2): SAVISQKPSRDICQRGTSLTIQCQVDSQVTMMFWYRQQPGQSLTLIATANQGSEATYESGFVIDKFPISRPNLTFSTLTVSNMSPEDSSIYLCSGAGGRGLGYTFGSGTRLTVV.

This clonotype was picked up a small number of times. The chain links TRBV5-1 to TRBJ2-1, with 8 positions matching TRBD2. Looked up from germline, CDR1 is SGHRS and CDR2 is YFSETQ. This CDR3 has 13 residues. The ends lost 1 base at V and 13 bases at J; junction bases unmatched: 7. The CDR3 nucleotides are TGCGCCAGCAGCTTGAGTAGCGGGACCGATCAGTTCTTC. Residues: CASSLSSGTDQFF.

This clonotype was observed at least ten times. The V and J genes are TRBV28 and TRBJ2-1, with 14 bases that match TRBD2. The CDR3 covers 16 residues. Germline V gene data show CDR1 as MDHEN and CDR2 as SYDVKM. Trimming took 6 bases from V and 8 from J; bases not matched to a gene: 9. CDR3 loop: CASRAWTSGRIDEQFF. The CDR3 bases are TGTGCCAGCAGGGCATGGACTAGCGGGAGGATCGATGAGCAGTTCTTC.

In its sample, this clonotype was seen many times. This chain joins TRBV12-3 or TRBV12-4 and TRBJ2-1; no clear D gene. The CDR3 is made up of 13 amino acids. Trimming took off 6 bases at V and 6 bases at J, with 12 bases between the two ends. The CDR3 bases are TGTGCCAGCAGCCAACTACCCGCCAATGAGCAGTTCTTC. Protein: CASSQLPANEQFF.

Many counts were recorded for this clonotype. This chain connects TRBV11-2 to TRBJ2-5, with D perhaps TRBD1 or TRBD2 (5 bases each). The germline gives CDR1 SGHAT, CDR2 FQNNGV. The CDR3 spans 15 residues. Trimming shortened V by 7 bases and J by 1 base, and 16 bases separated the two germline ends. The DNA of the CDR3 is TGTGCCAGCAAGTTGAGGGTGGGGGTCCAAGAGACCCAGTACTTC. This sequence encodes CASKLRVGVQETQYF.

Regarding this clonotype: One junction end disagrees with the germline gene, perhaps due to a read error. V gene TRBV12-3 or TRBV12-4 combines with J gene TRBJ2-5; 9 nucleotides match TRBD2. CDR3 length: 12 amino acids. The CDR3 reads CASSFGTSKVDF. CDR3 nucleotide sequence: TGTGCCAGCAGTTTCGGGACTAGCAAGGTGGACTTC.

This clonotype was detected ten times or more. The genes are TRBV28 and TRBJ1-2; possibly TRBD1 for D (5 bases). There are 14 residues in the CDR3. The V end lost 5 bases, the J end lost 5 bases, and 15 bases lay between the germline ends. CDR1 is MDHEN, CDR2 SYDVKM, per germline. Here the CDR3 DNA reads TGTGCCAGCAGTCCTGGGACGACGGGATATGGCTACACCTTC. This codes for CASSPGTTGYGYTF.

This chain connects TRBV20-1 to TRBJ1-5; weak D call: TRBD1 (6 bases). The germline V gene has CDR1 DFQATT and CDR2 SNEGSKA (reference sequence). The CDR3 covers 14 residues. The CDR3 is CSGRGADSNQPQHF. The CDR3 nucleotides are TGCAGCGGCAGGGGTGCGGATAGCAATCAGCCCCAGCATTTT.

The chain links TRBV20-1 to TRBJ2-2, with D uncertain. Per the germline V gene, CDR1 is DFQATT and CDR2 is SNEGSKA (reference sequence). V lost 3 bases and J 5 bases, leaving 7 bases between the germline ends. This CDR3 has 12 residues. The CDR3 sequence: CSASFLTGELFF. The DNA of the CDR3 is TGCAGTGCTAGCTTCCTTACCGGGGAGCTGTTTTTT.